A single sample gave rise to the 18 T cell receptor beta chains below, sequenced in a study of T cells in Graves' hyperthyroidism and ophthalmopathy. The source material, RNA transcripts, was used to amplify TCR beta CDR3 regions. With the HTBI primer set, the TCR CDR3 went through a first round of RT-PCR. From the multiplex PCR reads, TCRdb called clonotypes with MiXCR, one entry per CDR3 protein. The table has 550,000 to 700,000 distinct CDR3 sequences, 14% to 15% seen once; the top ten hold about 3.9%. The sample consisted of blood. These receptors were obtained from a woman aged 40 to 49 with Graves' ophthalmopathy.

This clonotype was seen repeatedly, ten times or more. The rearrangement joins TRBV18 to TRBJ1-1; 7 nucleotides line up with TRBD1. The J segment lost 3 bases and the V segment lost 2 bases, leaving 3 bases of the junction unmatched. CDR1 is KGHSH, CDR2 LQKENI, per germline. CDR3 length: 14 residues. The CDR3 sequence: CASSPTGEDTEAFF. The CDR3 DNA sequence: TGTGCCAGCTCACCAACAGGGGAGGACACTGAAGCTTTCTTT.

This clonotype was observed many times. The CDR3 nucleotides read TGCGCCAGCAGCTTGGATGGGACAGACTATGGCTACACCTTC. Translated: CASSLDGTDYGYTF. The chain links TRBV5-1 to TRBJ1-2; 7 nucleotides agree with TRBD1. This CDR3 is 14 amino acids long. V gave up 0 bases and J gave up 3 bases; unmatched junction bases: 2. Germline assignment: CDR1 SGHRS and CDR2 YFSETQ.

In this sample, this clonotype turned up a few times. The CDR3 loop is CASSPTSGRTMYEQYF. CDR3 nucleotides: TGTGCCAGCAGCCCGACTAGCGGGAGGACGATGTACGAGCAGTACTTC. This chain uses TRBV5-6 with TRBJ2-7; TRBD2 agrees at 13 bases. The CDR3 totals 16 residues. With 4 bases clipped from V and 4 bases from J, the junction kept 8 bases outside the gene matches. The germline gives CDR1 SGHDT, CDR2 YYEEEE.

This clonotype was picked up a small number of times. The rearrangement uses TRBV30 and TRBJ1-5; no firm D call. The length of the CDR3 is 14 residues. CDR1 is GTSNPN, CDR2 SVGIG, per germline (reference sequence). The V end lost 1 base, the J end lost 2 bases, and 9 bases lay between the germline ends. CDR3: CAWSGWGGNQPQHF. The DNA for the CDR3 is TGTGCCTGGAGTGGGTGGGGTGGCAATCAGCCCCAGCATTTT. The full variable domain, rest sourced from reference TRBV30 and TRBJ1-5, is SQTIHQWPATLVQPVGSPLSLECTVEGTSNPNLYWYRQAAGRGLQLLFYSVGIGQISSEVPQNLSASRPQDRQFILSSKKLLLSDSGFYLCAWSGWGGNQPQHFGDGTRLSIL.

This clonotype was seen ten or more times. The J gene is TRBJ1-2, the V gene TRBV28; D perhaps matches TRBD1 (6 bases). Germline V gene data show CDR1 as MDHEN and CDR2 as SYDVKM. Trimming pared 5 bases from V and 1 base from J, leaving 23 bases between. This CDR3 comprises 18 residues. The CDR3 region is CASSPPGRAGANNYGYTF. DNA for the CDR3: TGTGCCAGCAGTCCACCGGGGAGGGCAGGGGCAAATAACTATGGCTACACCTTC.

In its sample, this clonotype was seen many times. CDR3 sequence (DNA): TGTGCCAGCAGCTTAGGGACTAGCGGGAGAGTTGGGGAGACCCAGTACTTC. Encoded protein: CASSLGTSGRVGETQYF. The chain combines TRBV7-2 with TRBJ2-5; TRBD2 aligns across 13 bases. The V gene's germline CDR1 is SGHTA and CDR2 FQGNSA. The CDR3 is 17 residues long. Trimming at V came to 1 base and at J to 5 bases, leaving 7 bases not matched to a gene. Supplemented by reference TRBV7-2 and TRBJ2-5, the full variable domain reads GAGVSQSPSNKVTEKGKDVELRCDPISGHTALYWYRQSLGQGLEFLIYFQGNSAPDKSGLPSDRFSAERTGGSVSTLTIQRTQQEDSAVYLCASSLGTSGRVGETQYFGPGTRLLVL.

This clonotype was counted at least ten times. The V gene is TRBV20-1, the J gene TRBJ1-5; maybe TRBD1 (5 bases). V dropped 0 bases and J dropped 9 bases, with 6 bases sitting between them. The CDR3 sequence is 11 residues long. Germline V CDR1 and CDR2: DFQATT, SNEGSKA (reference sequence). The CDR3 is CSARDQGPQHF. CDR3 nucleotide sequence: TGCAGTGCTAGAGATCAGGGGCCCCAGCATTTT.

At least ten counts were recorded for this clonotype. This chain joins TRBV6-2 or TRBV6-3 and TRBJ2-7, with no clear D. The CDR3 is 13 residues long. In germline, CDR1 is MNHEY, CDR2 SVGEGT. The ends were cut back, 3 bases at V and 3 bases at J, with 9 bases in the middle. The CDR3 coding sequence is TGTGCCAGCAGTTATCTCGGTGACTACGAGCAGTACTTC. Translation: CASSYLGDYEQYF.

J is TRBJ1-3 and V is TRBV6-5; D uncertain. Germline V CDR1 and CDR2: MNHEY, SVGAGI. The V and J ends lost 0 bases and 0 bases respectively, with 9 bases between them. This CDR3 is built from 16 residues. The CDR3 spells CASSYSDRYSGNTIYF. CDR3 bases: TGTGCCAGCAGTTACTCGGACCGGTACTCTGGAAACACCATATATTTT.

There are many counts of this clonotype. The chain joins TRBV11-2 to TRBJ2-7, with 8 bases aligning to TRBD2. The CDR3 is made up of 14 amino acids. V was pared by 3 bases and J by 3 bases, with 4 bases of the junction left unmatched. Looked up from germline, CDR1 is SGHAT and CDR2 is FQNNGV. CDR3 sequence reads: CASSFESGSYEQYF. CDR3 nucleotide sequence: TGTGCCAGCAGCTTCGAAAGCGGGAGCTACGAGCAGTACTTC.

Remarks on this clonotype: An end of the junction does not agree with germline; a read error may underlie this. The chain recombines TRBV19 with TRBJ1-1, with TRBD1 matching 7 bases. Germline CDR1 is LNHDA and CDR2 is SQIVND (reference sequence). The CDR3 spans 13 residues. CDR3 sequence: CVSMGTENTEAFF. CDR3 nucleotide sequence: TGTGTCAGTATGGGGACAGAGAACACTGAAGCTTTCTTT. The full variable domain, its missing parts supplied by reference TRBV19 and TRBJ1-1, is DGGITQSPKYLFRKEGQNVTLSCEQNLNHDAMYWYRQDPGQGLRLIYYSQIVNDFQKGDIAEGYSVSREKKESFPLTVTSAQKNPTAFYLCVSMGTENTEAFFGQGTRLTVV.

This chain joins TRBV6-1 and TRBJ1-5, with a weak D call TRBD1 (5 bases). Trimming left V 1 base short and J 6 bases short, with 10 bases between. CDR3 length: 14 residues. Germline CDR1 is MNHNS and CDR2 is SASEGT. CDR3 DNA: TGTGCCAGCAGTGAAGGAGGGGTTAGTCAGCCCCAGCATTTT. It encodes CASSEGGVSQPQHF.

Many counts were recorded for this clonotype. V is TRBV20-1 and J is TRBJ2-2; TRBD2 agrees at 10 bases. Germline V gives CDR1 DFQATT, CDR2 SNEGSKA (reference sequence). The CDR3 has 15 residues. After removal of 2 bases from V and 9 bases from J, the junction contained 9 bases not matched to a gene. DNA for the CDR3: TGCAGTGCTAGACCAGCTAGCGGGAGAGGTTGGGAGCTGTTTTTT. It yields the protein CSARPASGRGWELFF.

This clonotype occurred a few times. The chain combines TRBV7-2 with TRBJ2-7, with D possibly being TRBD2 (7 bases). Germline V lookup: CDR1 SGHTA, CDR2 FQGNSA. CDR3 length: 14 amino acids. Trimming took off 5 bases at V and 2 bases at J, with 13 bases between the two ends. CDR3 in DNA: TGTGCCAGCAGCCCAGGGGCGGGAGCCTACGAGCAGTACTTC. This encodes CASSPGAGAYEQYF.

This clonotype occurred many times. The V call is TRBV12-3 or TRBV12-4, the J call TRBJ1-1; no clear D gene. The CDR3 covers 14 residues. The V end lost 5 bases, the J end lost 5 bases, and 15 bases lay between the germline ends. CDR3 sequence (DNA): TGTGCCAGCAGTCCCCCAGGTGGGTTAACTGAAGCTTTCTTT. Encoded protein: CASSPPGGLTEAFF.

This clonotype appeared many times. CDR3 DNA: TGTGCCAGCAGCAGCGGGGCGGGAGGGACAGAGACCCAGTACTTC. Amino acids: CASSSGAGGTETQYF. This chain links TRBV9 with TRBJ2-5; 9 bases map to TRBD2. J gave up 4 bases and V 4 bases, and 8 bases lay outside the gene matches. CDR1 and CDR2 from the germline V gene are SGDLS and YYNGEE. The CDR3 extends over 15 amino acids.

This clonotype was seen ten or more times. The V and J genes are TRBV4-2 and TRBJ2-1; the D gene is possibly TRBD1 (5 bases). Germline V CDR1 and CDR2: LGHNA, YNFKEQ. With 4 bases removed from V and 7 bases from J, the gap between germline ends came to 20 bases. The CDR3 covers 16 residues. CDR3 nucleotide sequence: TGTGCCAGCAGCCCCACCCCCCAGGGTTTTGGGAATGAGCAGTTCTTC. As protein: CASSPTPQGFGNEQFF.

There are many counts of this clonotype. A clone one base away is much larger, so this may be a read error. The CDR3 DNA reads TGTGCCAGCAGTTTGGGGGGACAGGAGAATCAGCCCCAGCATTTT. The encoded protein is CASSLGGQENQPQHF. This chain links TRBV12-3 or TRBV12-4 with TRBJ1-5, with 8 positions matching TRBD1. Trimming cost V 3 bases and J 4 bases; bases outside gene matches: 5. The CDR3 has 15 residues.